The T cell receptor beta chain described here comes from a study of cytomegalovirus exposure and HLA in healthy donors. The PCR was carried out with 60 Vbeta primers and 13 Jbeta primers. Sequencing was performed with immunoSEQ multiplex PCR; in TCRdb, only in-frame clones are kept and a portion is missing. The sample carries about 170,000 clones, about four fifths recorded once. Sequencing input: PBMCs. The receptor was derived from a man between 18 and 35 years old in good health and CMV-seronegative.

In DNA, the CDR3 is TGTGCCAGCAGCTTAAAGCCGACAGGCTTTTACAATGAGCAGTTCTTC. This encodes CASSLKPTGFYNEQFF. V and J are TRBV7-3 and TRBJ2-1; a possible D gene is TRBD1 (6 bases). Germline CDR1 and CDR2: SGHTA and FQGTGA. V lost 1 base and J lost 4, with 14 bases in between. This CDR3 has 16 amino acids.